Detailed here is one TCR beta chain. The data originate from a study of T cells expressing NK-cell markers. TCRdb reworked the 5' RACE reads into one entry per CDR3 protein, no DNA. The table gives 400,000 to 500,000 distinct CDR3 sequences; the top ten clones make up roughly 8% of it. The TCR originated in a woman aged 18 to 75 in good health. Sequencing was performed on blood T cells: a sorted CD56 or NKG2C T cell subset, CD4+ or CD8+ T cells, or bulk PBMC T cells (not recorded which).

The CDR3 here is CASSPSFSNQPQHF. The rearrangement uses TRBV4-3 and TRBJ1-5. Looked up from germline, CDR1 is LGHNA and CDR2 is YSLEER. The CDR3 runs 14 residues.